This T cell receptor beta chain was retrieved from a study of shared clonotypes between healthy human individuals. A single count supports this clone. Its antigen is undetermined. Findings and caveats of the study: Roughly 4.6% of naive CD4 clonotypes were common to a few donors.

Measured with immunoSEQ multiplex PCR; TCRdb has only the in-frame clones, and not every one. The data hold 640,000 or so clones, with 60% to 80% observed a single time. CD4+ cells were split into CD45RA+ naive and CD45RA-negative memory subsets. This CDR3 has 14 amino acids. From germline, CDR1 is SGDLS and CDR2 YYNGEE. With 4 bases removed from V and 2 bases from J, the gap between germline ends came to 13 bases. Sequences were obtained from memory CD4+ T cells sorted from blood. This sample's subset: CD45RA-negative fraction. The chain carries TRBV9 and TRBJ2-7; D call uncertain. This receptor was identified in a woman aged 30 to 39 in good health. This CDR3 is CASSPPPPTYEQYF. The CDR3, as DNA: TGTGCCAGCAGCCCCCCTCCCCCTACCTACGAGCAGTACTTC.